Included here is one TCR beta chain sequence, with context. As yet, its antigen is unknown. An end of the junction does not agree with germline; a read error may underlie this. Sequenced with the Oncomine TCR Beta short-read assay was DNA taken from cultured CD4+ T cells. TCRdb fed the PCR reads into MiXCR, producing one record per CDR3 protein. The sample includes about 19,000 distinct CDR3 sequences, around 42% of them seen just once. The sample belongs to a study of vaccination and CD4 T cells after COVID-19. At the level of the study: Six males and four females, two Hispanic, made up the convalescents.

This CDR3 spans 14 amino acids. Germline CDR1 SSHAT, CDR2 FNYEAQ (reference sequence). Specified treatment: 10-day PBMC culture with coronavirus spike peptide pools or control peptides (ViraFEST assay). Study-wide results and limits: SARS-CoV-2-reactive clonotypes showed a nonsignificant median rise from about 20 to 38.

Sequencing was carried out using cultured CD4+ T cells from blood. This receptor was obtained from a human donor with COVID-19. This chain uses TRBV7-7 with TRBJ2-3, with D unclear. The CDR3 DNA reads TGTGCTAGCAGCTTCCGATGGGTCACAGATACGCAGTATTTT. Its translation is CASSFRWVTDTQYF.